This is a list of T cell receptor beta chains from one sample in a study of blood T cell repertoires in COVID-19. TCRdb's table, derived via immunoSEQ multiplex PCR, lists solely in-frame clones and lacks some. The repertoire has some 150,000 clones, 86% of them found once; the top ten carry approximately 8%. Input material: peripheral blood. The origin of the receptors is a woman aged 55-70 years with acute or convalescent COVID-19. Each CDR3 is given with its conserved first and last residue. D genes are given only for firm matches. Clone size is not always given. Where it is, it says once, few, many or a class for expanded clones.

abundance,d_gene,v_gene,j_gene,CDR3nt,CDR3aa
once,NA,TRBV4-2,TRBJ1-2,TGTGCCAGCAGCCAAGTGGGACTTTATGGCTACACCTTC,CASSQVGLYGYTF
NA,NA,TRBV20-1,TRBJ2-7,TGCAGTGCTAGAGAGAGCTACGAGCAGTACTTC,CSARESYEQYF
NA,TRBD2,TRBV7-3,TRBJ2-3,TGTGCCAGCAGCTTAAAAAGCGGGGGGGCCCGTGGGGGCACAGATACGCAGTATTTT,CASSLKSGGARGGTDTQYF
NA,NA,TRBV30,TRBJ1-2,TGTGCCTGGAGTGCTTCTTCGGGCTATGGCTACACCTTC,CAWSASSGYGYTF
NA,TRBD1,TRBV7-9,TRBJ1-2,TGTGCCAGCAGCTCAGGGACAGGGCACGGCTATGGCTACACCTTC,CASSSGTGHGYGYTF
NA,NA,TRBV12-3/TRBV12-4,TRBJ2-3,TGTGCCAGCAGTCCTTTTAGGGGTACGCAGTATTTT,CASSPFRGTQYF
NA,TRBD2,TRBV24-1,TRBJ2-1,TGTGCCACCAGTGATGCTAGCGGGGGAACCTACAATGAGCAGTTCTTC,CATSDASGGTYNEQFF
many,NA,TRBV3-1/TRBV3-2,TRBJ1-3,TGTGCCAGCAGCCTCCAAGGGGGTGGTGGAAACACCATATATTTT,CASSLQGGGGNTIYF
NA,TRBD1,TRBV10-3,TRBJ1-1,TGTGCCACCGCCGGGACAGTGAACACTGAAGCTTTCTTT,CATAGTVNTEAFF
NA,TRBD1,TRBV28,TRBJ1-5,TGTGCCAGCAGTTTAACCGGGACAGGGGGGGGGAGGCAGCCCCAGCATTTT,CASSLTGTGGGRQPQHF
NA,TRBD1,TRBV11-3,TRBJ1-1,TGTGCCAGCAGCTTAGTCGGGACAGGGTTTCTGAACACTGAAGCTTTCTTT,CASSLVGTGFLNTEAFF
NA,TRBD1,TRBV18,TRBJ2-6,TGTGCCAGCTCCACCGGGACAGGGAGTCCCGGGGCCAACGTCCTGACTTTC,CASSTGTGSPGANVLTF
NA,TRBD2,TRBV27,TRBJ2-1,TGTGCCAGCAGCCGGACTAGCGGGGGTGTAAATGAGCAGTTCTTC,CASSRTSGGVNEQFF
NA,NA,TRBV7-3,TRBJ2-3,TGTGCCAGCAGTCGCGGTGGCGGGGATAGCACAGATACGCAGTATTTT,CASSRGGGDSTDTQYF
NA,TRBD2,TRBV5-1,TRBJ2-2,TGCGCCAGCAGCTCCGGGACTAGCGGGGGGGCCCGGACCGGGGAGCTGTTTTTT,CASSSGTSGGARTGELFF
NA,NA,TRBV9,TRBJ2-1,TGTGCCAGCAGCGTAGACCCTCAGGCCAATGAGCAGTTCTTC,CASSVDPQANEQFF
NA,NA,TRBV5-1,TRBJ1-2,TGCGCCAGCAGCTTGGCCACGATGGAGGTTAACTATGGCTACACCTTC,CASSLATMEVNYGYTF
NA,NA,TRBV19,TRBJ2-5,TGTGCCACCCCGACAGAAGAGACCCAGTACTTC,CATPTEETQYF
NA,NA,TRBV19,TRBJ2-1,TGTGCCAGTAGTGTCCCTTCAGGGAAACGCTCCTACAATGAGCAGTTCTTC,CASSVPSGKRSYNEQFF
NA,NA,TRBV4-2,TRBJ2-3,TGTGCCAGCAGCCAAGTAGCGCTTAGCACAGATACGCAGTATTTT,CASSQVALSTDTQYF
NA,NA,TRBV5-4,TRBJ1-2,TGTGCCAGCAGCGTTACAGAGAACTATGGCTACACCTTC,CASSVTENYGYTF
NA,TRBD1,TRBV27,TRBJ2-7,TGTGCCAGCAGTCGAACCGACAGGGCCTACGAGCAGTACTTC,CASSRTDRAYEQYF
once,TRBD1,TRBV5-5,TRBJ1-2,TGTGCCAGCAGCTTGTCAGGGGGATCTAACTATGGCTACACCTTC,CASSLSGGSNYGYTF
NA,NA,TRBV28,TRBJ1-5,TGTGCCAGCAGTTCAGTCCAGCCCCAGCATTTT,CASSSVQPQHF
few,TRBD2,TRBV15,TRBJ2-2,TGTGCCACCAGCAGACTAGCGGGGAACACCGGGGAGCTGTTTTTT,CATSRLAGNTGELFF
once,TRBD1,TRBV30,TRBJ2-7,TGTGCCTGGAGTACTACAGGGGCCGAGCAGTACTTC,CAWSTTGAEQYF
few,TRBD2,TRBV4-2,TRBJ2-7,TGTGCCAGCAGCCAAGCGCTAGCGGGGGTGTACGAGCAGTACTTC,CASSQALAGVYEQYF
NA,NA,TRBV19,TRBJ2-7,TGTGCCAGTAGTATTTCCGGGACATTGAGCTACGAGCAGTACTTC,CASSISGTLSYEQYF
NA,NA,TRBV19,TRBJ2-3,TGTGCCAGTAGTCTCCAGGGGAGCACAGATACGCAGTATTTT,CASSLQGSTDTQYF
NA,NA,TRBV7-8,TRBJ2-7,TGTGCCAGCAGCTCTCGTGAGGAGGGCGAGCAGTACTTC,CASSSREEGEQYF
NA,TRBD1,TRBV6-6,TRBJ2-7,TGTGCCAGCAGTTACCCGAGCTGGGACAGCCTTAACGAGCAGTACTTC,CASSYPSWDSLNEQYF
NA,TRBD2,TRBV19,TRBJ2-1,TGTGCCAGTAGTAGACTAGCGGGGGGCTACAATGAGCAGTTCTTC,CASSRLAGGYNEQFF
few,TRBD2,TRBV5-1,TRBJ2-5,TGCGCCAGCAGCTCGCTAGTAGCGGGGGGTCAAGAGACCCAGTACTTC,CASSSLVAGGQETQYF
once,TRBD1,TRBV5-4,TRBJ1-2,TGTGCCAGCAGCTTGACTGGGGGACAGGGTCTGCACTATGGCTACACCTTC,CASSLTGGQGLHYGYTF
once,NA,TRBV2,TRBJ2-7,TGTGCCAGCAGTGAAAGTGCGGCCGACCGTCGGTACTTC,CASSESAADRRYF
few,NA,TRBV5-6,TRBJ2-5,TGTGCCAGCAGCTTGGCCATGGAGACCCAGTACTTC,CASSLAMETQYF